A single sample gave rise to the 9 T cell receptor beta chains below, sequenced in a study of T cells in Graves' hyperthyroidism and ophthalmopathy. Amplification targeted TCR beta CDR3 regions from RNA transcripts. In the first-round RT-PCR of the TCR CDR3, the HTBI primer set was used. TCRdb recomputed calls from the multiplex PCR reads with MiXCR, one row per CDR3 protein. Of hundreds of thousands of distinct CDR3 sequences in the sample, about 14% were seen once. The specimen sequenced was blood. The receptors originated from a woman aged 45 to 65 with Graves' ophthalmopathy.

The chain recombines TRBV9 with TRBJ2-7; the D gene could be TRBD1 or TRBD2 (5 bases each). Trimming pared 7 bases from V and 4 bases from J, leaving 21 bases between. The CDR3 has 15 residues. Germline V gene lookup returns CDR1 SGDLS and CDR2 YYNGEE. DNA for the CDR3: TGTGCCAGCGCCCCCCCCGGGACCTCTTGGTACGAGCAGTACTTC. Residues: CASAPPGTSWYEQYF. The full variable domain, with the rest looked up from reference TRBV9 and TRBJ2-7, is DSGVTQTPKHLITATGQRVTLRCSPRSGDLSVYWYQQSLDQGLQFLIQYYNGEERAKGNILERFSAQQFPDLHSELNLSSLELGDSALYFCASAPPGTSWYEQYFGPGTRLTVT.

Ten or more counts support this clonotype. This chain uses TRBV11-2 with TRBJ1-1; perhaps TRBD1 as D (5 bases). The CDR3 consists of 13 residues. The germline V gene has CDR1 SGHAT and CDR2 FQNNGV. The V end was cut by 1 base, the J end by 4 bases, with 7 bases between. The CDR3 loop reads CASSLAGGTEAFF. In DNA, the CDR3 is TGTGCCAGCAGCTTAGCGGGGGGCACTGAAGCTTTCTTT.

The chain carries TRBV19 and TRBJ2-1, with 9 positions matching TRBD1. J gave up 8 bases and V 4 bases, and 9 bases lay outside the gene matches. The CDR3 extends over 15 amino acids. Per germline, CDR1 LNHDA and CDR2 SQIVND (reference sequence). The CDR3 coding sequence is TGTGCCAGTAGTAGGGACAGGGTTGGTTGGGATGAGCAGTTCTTC. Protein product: CASSRDRVGWDEQFF.

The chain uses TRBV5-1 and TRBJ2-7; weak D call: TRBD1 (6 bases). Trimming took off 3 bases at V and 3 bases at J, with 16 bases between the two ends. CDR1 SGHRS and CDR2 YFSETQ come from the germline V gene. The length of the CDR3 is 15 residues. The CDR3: CASSSYQGIGYEQYF. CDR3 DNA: TGCGCCAGCAGCTCGTATCAGGGGATCGGCTACGAGCAGTACTTC.

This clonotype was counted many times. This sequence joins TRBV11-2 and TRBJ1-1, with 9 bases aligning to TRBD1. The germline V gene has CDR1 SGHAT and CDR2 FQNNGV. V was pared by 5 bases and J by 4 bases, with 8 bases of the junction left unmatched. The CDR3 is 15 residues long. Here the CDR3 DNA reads TGTGCCAGCAGCCTACAGGGGGCAGGATCCACTGAAGCTTTCTTT. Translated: CASSLQGAGSTEAFF.

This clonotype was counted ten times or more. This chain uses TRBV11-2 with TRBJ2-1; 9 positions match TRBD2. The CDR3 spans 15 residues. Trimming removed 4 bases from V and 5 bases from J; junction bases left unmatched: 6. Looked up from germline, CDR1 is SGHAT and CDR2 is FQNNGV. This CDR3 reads CASSSLAGSHNEQFF. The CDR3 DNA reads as TGTGCCAGCAGCTCACTAGCGGGTTCCCACAATGAGCAGTTCTTC.

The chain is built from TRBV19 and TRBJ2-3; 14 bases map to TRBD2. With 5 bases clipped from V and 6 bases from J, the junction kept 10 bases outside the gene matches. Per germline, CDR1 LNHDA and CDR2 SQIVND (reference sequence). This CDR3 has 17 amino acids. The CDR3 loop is CASSLGTSGSPQDTQYF. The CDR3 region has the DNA TGTGCCAGTAGTCTAGGGACTAGCGGGAGTCCTCAGGATACGCAGTATTTT. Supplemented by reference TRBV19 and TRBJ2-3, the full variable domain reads DGGITQSPKYLFRKEGQNVTLSCEQNLNHDAMYWYRQDPGQGLRLIYYSQIVNDFQKGDIAEGYSVSREKKESFPLTVTSAQKNPTAFYLCASSLGTSGSPQDTQYFGPGTRLTVL.

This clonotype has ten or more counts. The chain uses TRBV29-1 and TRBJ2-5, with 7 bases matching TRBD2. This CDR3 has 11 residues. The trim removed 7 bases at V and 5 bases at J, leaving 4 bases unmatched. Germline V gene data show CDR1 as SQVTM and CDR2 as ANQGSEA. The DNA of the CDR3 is TGCAGCGCAGCGGGATTTGAGACCCAGTACTTC. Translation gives CSAAGFETQYF.

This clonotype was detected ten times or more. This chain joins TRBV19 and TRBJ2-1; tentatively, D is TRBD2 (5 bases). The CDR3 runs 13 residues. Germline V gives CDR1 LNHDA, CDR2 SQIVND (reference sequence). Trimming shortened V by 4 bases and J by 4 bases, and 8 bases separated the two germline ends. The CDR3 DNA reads TGTGCCAGTAGTAACGAGGGATACAATGAGCAGTTCTTC. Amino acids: CASSNEGYNEQFF.